The rows below give T cell receptor beta chains drawn from one sample of a study of blood T cells in healthy people across ages. In TCRdb, the 5' RACE reads were re-called with MiXCR into one record per CDR3 protein. The repertoire holds about 730,000 distinct CDR3 sequences, with around 40% as singletons. Specimen: blood. Every receptor here comes from a woman in her sixties in good health. Each CDR3 is given with its conserved first and last residue. A D gene is named only where the DNA matches it firmly. Clone size is given for some rows only: seen once, a few or many times, or a class if the clone is expanded.

j_call clone_size v_call d_call cdr3_nt cdr3_aa
TRBJ1-1 . TRBV2 . TGTGCCAGCAGCGACCAGCTGGCCATGAACACTGAAGCTTTCTTT CASSDQLAMNTEAFF
TRBJ2-5 many TRBV3-1 . TGTGCCAGCAGCCAAGGGACGTCTGAGACCCAGTACTTC CASSQGTSETQYF
TRBJ2-1 few TRBV20-1 TRBD2 TGCAGTGCTAGAATCCAAGCGAGGACTAGCGGAAACAATGAGCAGTTCTTC CSARIQARTSGNNEQFF
TRBJ1-2 few TRBV4-2 TRBD1 TGTGCCAGCAGCCAAGGGGGGACAGCAGACTATGGCTACACCTTC CASSQGGTADYGYTF
TRBJ2-3 . TRBV7-2 . TGTGCCAGCAGCTTAGCCGTGAAAGATACGCAGTATTTT CASSLAVKDTQYF
TRBJ2-7 many TRBV12-3/TRBV12-4 . TGTGCCAGCAGTTTACAGGACGGCTCCTACGAGCAGTACTTC CASSLQDGSYEQYF
TRBJ1-4 . TRBV12-3/TRBV12-4 . TGTGCCAGCAGTTTATACAGCTTTAATGAAAAACTGTTTTTT CASSLYSFNEKLFF
TRBJ2-7 few TRBV20-1 TRBD1 TGCAGTGCTTGGGGGACAGGGGGCTACGAGCAGTACTTC CSAWGTGGYEQYF
TRBJ2-3 . TRBV7-9 TRBD2 TGTGCCAGCAGCTTACAGTTCGTAGCGGGGGGTCAAATTAGCACAGATACGCAGTATTTT CASSLQFVAGGQISTDTQYF
TRBJ1-2 few TRBV20-1 . TGCAGTGCTCCGCCCAGGGGTGGCTATGGCTACACCTTC CSAPPRGGYGYTF
TRBJ2-7 few TRBV28 . TGTGCCAGCAGTTTCCTAAACTACGAGCAGTACTTC CASSFLNYEQYF
TRBJ2-7 . TRBV3-1 TRBD2 TGTGCCAGCAGCCCGAGCGGGGGGGGTCACAATGAGCAGTACTTC CASSPSGGGHNEQYF
TRBJ2-5 few TRBV3-1 TRBD2 TGTGCCAGCGAACCGGGGGGAGTGGAAGAGACCCAGTACTTC CASEPGGVEETQYF
TRBJ2-1 few TRBV12-3/TRBV12-4 . TGTGCCAGCAGTGTAAGACTAGAAGGCAATGAGCAGTTCTTC CASSVRLEGNEQFF
TRBJ2-2 . TRBV6-5 . TGTGCCAGCAGTTACGGGGGGCAGAACGCAGCGAACACCGGGGAGCTGTTTTTT CASSYGGQNAANTGELFF
TRBJ2-5 . TRBV2 TRBD2 TGTGCCAGCAGTAAGACCGGGACTAGCGCGACAGAGACCCAGTACTTC CASSKTGTSATETQYF
TRBJ2-5 . TRBV20-1 TRBD1 TGCAGTGCTAGAGTCACAGGGGGACAGACCCAGTACTTC CSARVTGGQTQYF
TRBJ1-2 . TRBV7-9 . TGTGCCAGCGGGGAACTGTTAGACAACACCTTC CASGELLDNTF
TRBJ2-3 few TRBV5-1 TRBD1 TGCGCCAGCAGCTTGACAGGGGGCACAGCAGATACGCAGTATTTT CASSLTGGTADTQYF
TRBJ2-3 . TRBV28 . TGTGCCAGCAGTGAAACAGGTGCGGATACGCAGTATTTT CASSETGADTQYF